Following are 26 T cell receptor beta chains from one sample sequenced in a study of somatic mutations in cytotoxic T cells in rheumatoid arthritis. Data came from immunoSEQ multiplex PCR; TCRdb stores just in-frame clones and leaves some out. The sample includes 15,000 or so clones, around 80% of them seen just once. Sequencing was done on a sample of CD8+ T cells sorted from blood. These receptor sequences come from a woman between 50 and 59 years old with rheumatoid arthritis.

This clone was seen once. The chain joins TRBV4-3 to TRBJ2-7, with 11 bases matching TRBD1. Germline CDR1 and CDR2: LGHNA and YSLEER. This CDR3 has 16 residues. Germline trimming cut 0 bases from V and 7 bases from J; bases unmatched to any gene: 8. Here the CDR3 DNA reads TGCGCCAGCAGCCAAGAGGCCGGGACAGGGGGTAGGGAGCAGTACTTC. Translation gives CASSQEAGTGGREQYF.

In nucleotides, the CDR3 is TGTGCCAGCACCCTAGCGGGAGGACAGAGCTCCTACAATGAGCAGTTCTTC. This translates into CASTLAGGQSSYNEQFF. This sequence joins TRBV2 and TRBJ2-1; 11 bases align to TRBD2. Germline CDR1 and CDR2: SNHLY and FYNNEI. Trimming removed 7 bases from V and 0 bases from J; junction bases left unmatched: 8. The CDR3 covers 17 residues. The entire variable domain, with the rest obtained from reference TRBV2 and TRBJ2-1, is as follows: EPEVTQTPSHQVTQMGQEVILRCVPISNHLYFYWYRQILGQKVEFLVSFYNNEISEKSEIFDDQFSVERPDGSNFTLKIRSTKLEDSAMYFCASTLAGGQSSYNEQFFGPGTRLTVL.

The chain recombines TRBV7-2 with TRBJ2-1; D gene uncertain. CDR1 is SGHTA and CDR2 is FQGNSA in the germline V gene. The CDR3 is 16 amino acids. V was shortened by 5 bases and J by 4 bases, with 18 bases between the two germline ends. The CDR3: CASSHRVGLGYNEQFF. Here the CDR3 DNA reads TGTGCCAGCAGCCATCGCGTAGGGTTAGGGTACAATGAGCAGTTCTTC.

This clone was counted a few times. CDR3 DNA: TGTGCCAGTAGTATAGATGCGGGAGATTCCTACAATGAGCAGTTCTTC. This codes for CASSIDAGDSYNEQFF. This chain links TRBV19 with TRBJ2-1; 7 bases are shared with TRBD2. This CDR3 contains 16 residues. With 0 bases clipped from V and 1 base from J, the junction kept 3 bases outside the gene matches. Germline loops: CDR1 LNHDA, CDR2 SQIVND (reference sequence).

The rearrangement joins TRBV14 to TRBJ1-3; D is unresolved. Germline values: CDR1 SGHDN, CDR2 FVKESK. The CDR3 loop spans 16 amino acids. With 3 bases removed from V and 0 bases from J, the gap between germline ends came to 12 bases. The CDR3, as DNA: TGTGCCAGCAGCCAGAGTCGGCAGAGCTCTGGAAACACCATATATTTT. The encoded protein is CASSQSRQSSGNTIYF.

The rearrangement links TRBV5-5 to TRBJ2-1, with D hard to call. Germline V lookup: CDR1 SGHKS, CDR2 YYEKEE (reference sequence). CDR3 length: 14 amino acids. Trimming removed 6 bases from V and 7 bases from J, with 17 bases in between. The CDR3 is CASTLDKGWNEQFF. CDR3 nucleotide sequence: TGTGCCAGCACTTTAGACAAAGGATGGAATGAGCAGTTCTTC.

This chain uses TRBV15 with TRBJ1-1, with TRBD1 identical over 8 bases. Germline CDR1 LNHNV, CDR2 YYDKDF (reference sequence). After removal of 3 bases from V and 5 bases from J, the junction contained 8 bases not matched to a gene. CDR3 length: 15 residues. CDR3 nucleotides: TGTGCCACCAGCAGCTTCGGACAGGGTCGTACTGAAGCTTTCTTT. Translated: CATSSFGQGRTEAFF.

The rearrangement uses TRBV2 and TRBJ2-5; 7 bases align to TRBD2. Trimming cost V 3 bases and J 3 bases; bases outside gene matches: 4. Germline loops: CDR1 SNHLY, CDR2 FYNNEI. The CDR3 loop spans 14 amino acids. CDR3 DNA: TGTGCCAGCAGTGACGGTCTAGCGGAAGAGACCCAGTACTTC. Amino acids: CASSDGLAEETQYF.

The chain is built from TRBV11-1 and TRBJ2-7; 7 bases match TRBD1. Germline loops: CDR1 SGHAT, CDR2 FQDESV (reference sequence). This CDR3 region has 15 residues. Unmatched junction bases numbered 9, after V lost 5 bases and J lost 2 bases. CDR3 nucleotides: TGTGCCAGCAGCCCGGAAGGGGGCGCCCCCTACGAGCAGTACTTC. It codes for CASSPEGGAPYEQYF.

The chain links TRBV18 to TRBJ2-3, with TRBD2 matching 8 bases. The V gene's germline CDR1 is KGHSH and CDR2 LQKENI. The CDR3 length is 17 residues. J lost 0 bases, V lost 8 bases, and 13 bases had no gene match. This CDR3 reads CASSRFVSGESTDTQYF. CDR3 nucleotide sequence: TGTGCCAGCAGCCGGTTCGTTAGCGGGGAAAGCACAGATACGCAGTATTTT.

The genes are TRBV7-7 and TRBJ2-5; 8 positions agree with TRBD1. The trim removed 6 bases at V and 3 bases at J, leaving 9 bases unmatched. Germline values: CDR1 SSHAT, CDR2 FNYEAQ (reference sequence). The CDR3 contains 15 residues. The CDR3 sequence: CASSQNRGTKETQYF. Written as DNA, the CDR3 is TGTGCCAGCAGTCAGAACAGGGGGACCAAAGAGACCCAGTACTTC.

The chain couples TRBV4-3 to TRBJ1-2; D is undetermined. From germline, CDR1 is LGHNA and CDR2 YSLEER. V was cut by 5 bases and J by 3 bases, with 16 bases left in between. The CDR3 is 15 residues long. The CDR3 DNA reads TGCGCCAGCAGCAAAGTCCGAGAAAGGGACTATGGCTACACCTTC. This encodes CASSKVRERDYGYTF.

V usage is TRBV5-6 and J usage is TRBJ2-7, with D unclear. CDR3 length equals 14 residues. V was cut by 0 bases and J by 5 bases, with 12 bases left in between. The V gene's germline CDR1 is SGHDT and CDR2 YYEEEE. The CDR3 sequence: CASSLGRNIHEQYF. CDR3 sequence (DNA): TGTGCCAGCAGCTTGGGGCGAAATATCCACGAGCAGTACTTC.

This chain uses TRBV5-1 with TRBJ2-1; 7 bases match TRBD1. Germline V gene data show CDR1 as SGHRS and CDR2 as YFSETQ. Unmatched junction bases numbered 7, after V lost 2 bases and J lost 2 bases. This CDR3 spans 16 amino acids. CDR3: CASSFDVGGAYNEQFF. Written as DNA, the CDR3 is TGCGCCAGCAGCTTTGACGTAGGGGGCGCCTACAATGAGCAGTTCTTC.

The chain has TRBV30 and TRBJ2-7; TRBD2 aligns across 11 bases. The germline CDR1 and CDR2 sequences are GTSNPN and SVGIG (reference sequence). The CDR3 runs 18 residues. With V trimmed by 0 bases and J by 5 bases, 15 bases remained unmatched. The CDR3 loop reads CAWSVGTSGRVYPDEQYF. The DNA of the CDR3 is TGTGCCTGGAGTGTAGGGACTAGCGGAAGAGTATATCCGGACGAGCAGTACTTC.

The chain is built from TRBV30 and TRBJ1-2; D unclear. Germline V gives CDR1 GTSNPN, CDR2 SVGIG (reference sequence). The CDR3 runs to 13 residues. V lost 0 bases, J lost 6 bases, and 11 bases lay in between. Here the CDR3 reads CAWSVMGIDGYTF. The DNA for the CDR3 is TGTGCCTGGAGTGTAATGGGAATTGATGGCTACACCTTC. Full variable domain (rest looked up from reference TRBV30 and TRBJ1-2): SQTIHQWPATLVQPVGSPLSLECTVEGTSNPNLYWYRQAAGRGLQLLFYSVGIGQISSEVPQNLSASRPQDRQFILSSKKLLLSDSGFYLCAWSVMGIDGYTFGSGTRLTVV.

The chain has TRBV27 and TRBJ2-7, with 7 bases lining up with TRBD2. Unmatched junction bases numbered 3, after V lost 3 bases and J lost 4 bases. CDR1 is MNHEY, CDR2 SMNVEV, per germline (reference sequence). The CDR3 extends over 13 amino acids. In nucleotides, the CDR3 is TGTGCCAGCAGTTTGCGGGAGCCTTACGAGCAGTACTTC. Translation: CASSLREPYEQYF.

The genes are TRBV6-5 and TRBJ2-5; D gene uncertain. Trimming took 4 bases from V and 1 from J, leaving 4 bases between them. The CDR3 spans 12 residues. Germline V CDR1 and CDR2: MNHEY, SVGAGI. In DNA form, the CDR3 reads TGTGCCAGCAGTTCATTCCAAGAGACCCAGTACTTC. Its protein is CASSSFQETQYF.

V and J are TRBV13 and TRBJ1-3; no firm D call. The germline CDR1 and CDR2 sequences are PRHDT and FYEKMQ (reference sequence). The CDR3 runs to 13 residues. The germline V and J ends were trimmed by 5 bases and 6 bases, with 11 bases remaining between them. The CDR3 DNA reads TGTGCCAGCAGCCGGAAAGGGCCAAACACCATATATTTT. Encoded protein: CASSRKGPNTIYF. Supplemented by reference TRBV13 and TRBJ1-3, the full variable domain reads AAGVIQSPRHLIKEKRETATLKCYPIPRHDTVYWYQQGPGQDPQFLISFYEKMQSDKGSIPDRFSAQQFSDYHSELNMSSLELGDSALYFCASSRKGPNTIYFGEGSWLTVV.

The CDR3 sequence: CASSYREFRDTQYF. The CDR3 DNA follows: TGTGCCAGCAGTTACAGGGAGTTCAGGGATACGCAGTATTTT. The chain recombines TRBV6-5 with TRBJ2-3, with TRBD2 as a possible D gene (5 bases). Germline V lookup: CDR1 MNHEY, CDR2 SVGAGI. The CDR3 extends over 14 amino acids. V lost 2 bases to trimming and J lost 6 bases, with 12 bases between them.

CDR3 nucleotides: TGTGCCAGCAGATATCAGGGACAAAACACAGATACGCAGTATTTT. It specifies CASRYQGQNTDTQYF. The chain combines TRBV5-6 with TRBJ2-3, with D possibly TRBD1 on 6 matching bases. The CDR3 runs to 15 residues. Per the germline V gene, CDR1 is SGHDT and CDR2 is YYEEEE. The V gene lost 5 bases and the J gene lost 2 bases, with 15 bases spanning the gap. The full variable domain, in which reference TRBV5-6 and TRBJ2-3 provide the parts outside the CDR3, is DAGVTQSPTHLIKTRGQQVTLRCSPKSGHDTVSWYQQALGQGPQFIFQYYEEEERQRGNFPDRFSGHQFPNYSSELNVNALLLGDSALYLCASRYQGQNTDTQYFGPGTRLTVL.

This clone was seen once. The chain links TRBV5-1 to TRBJ1-1; D remains ambiguous. This CDR3 is built from 15 residues. Germline loops: CDR1 SGHRS, CDR2 YFSETQ. V was pared by 3 bases and J by 0 bases, with 12 bases between. CDR3 sequence: CASSSEPGMNTEAFF. The CDR3 DNA reads as TGCGCCAGCAGCTCAGAGCCGGGGATGAACACTGAAGCTTTCTTT. Using reference TRBV5-1 and TRBJ1-1 for the parts outside the CDR3, the full variable domain is KAGVTQTPRYLIKTRGQQVTLSCSPISGHRSVSWYQQTPGQGLQFLFEYFSETQRNKGNFPGRFSGRQFSNSRSEMNVSTLELGDSALYLCASSSEPGMNTEAFFGQGTRLTVV.

This chain uses TRBV7-9 with TRBJ2-3, with 9 bases aligning to TRBD2. Losses at the gene ends were 5 bases for V and 3 bases for J; bases not matched to a gene: 9. This CDR3 contains 16 residues. Germline lookup yields CDR1 SEHNR and CDR2 FQNEAQ (reference sequence). This CDR3 reads CASSRLADDLTDTQYF. As DNA, the CDR3 is TGTGCCAGCAGCCGACTAGCGGACGATCTAACAGATACGCAGTATTTT.

The chain links TRBV25-1 to TRBJ2-7; 11 positions agree with TRBD1. In germline, CDR1 is MGHDK, CDR2 SYGVNS. Trimming at V came to 0 bases and at J to 5 bases, leaving 12 bases not matched to a gene. The CDR3 extends over 18 amino acids. In nucleotides, the CDR3 is TGTGCCAGCAGTGAATACTTCCCAGCGGACAGGGGGCGCCACGAGCAGTACTTC. Amino acids: CASSEYFPADRGRHEQYF.

The chain combines TRBV6-1 with TRBJ1-5; 7 bases agree with TRBD1. J was trimmed by 2 bases and V by 3 bases; bases with no gene match: 1. Germline CDR1 reads MNHNS; CDR2 reads SASEGT. There are 14 residues in the CDR3. CDR3 residues: CASSDGTGNQPQHF. CDR3 nucleotides: TGTGCCAGCAGTGACGGGACAGGCAATCAGCCCCAGCATTTT.

This clone was detected once. Other DNA sequences of this sample code for an identical CDR3. The rearrangement uses TRBV5-1 and TRBJ1-4; D is uncertain. The germline V gene has CDR1 SGHRS and CDR2 YFSETQ. V was trimmed by 1 base and J by 0 bases, leaving 4 bases between them. The CDR3 totals 14 residues. CDR3 sequence reads: CASSLPATNEKLFF. The CDR3, as DNA: TGCGCCAGCAGCTTGCCTGCAACTAATGAAAAACTGTTTTTT.